Given below is one TCR beta chain in context. The sample originates from a study of Graves' ophthalmopathy and Graves' hyperthyroidism. Beta-chain TCR CDR3 regions were amplified from RNA transcripts. HTBI primers were employed in first-round RT-PCR, then a second-round multiplex PCR followed. TCRdb reprocessed the multiplex PCR reads with MiXCR, giving one entry per CDR3 protein. In the table there are around 1,200,000 distinct CDR3 sequences, 35% to 40% of which are singletons. This CDR3 contains 16 residues. CDR1 is DFQATT and CDR2 is SNEGSKA in the germline V gene (reference sequence). Between the trimmed V and J ends, which lost 6 bases and 2 bases, there was a span of 22 bases.

This TCR was sampled from an adult man with Graves' hyperthyroidism. V gene TRBV20-1 combines with J gene TRBJ1-1; tentative D call: TRBD1 (6 bases). Sequences were obtained from peripheral blood or thyroid tissue (not recorded which). CDR3 residues: CSAPALDSLINTEAFF. The CDR3 DNA is TGCAGTGCACCTGCCTTGGACAGTCTCATTAACACTGAAGCTTTCTTT.